This entry is about one T cell receptor (beta chain). This clonotype was seen a few times. This receptor's antigen is unknown. It has no much larger one-base neighbor in the sample; base qualities were not kept. Including the terminal cysteine and phenylalanine, the CDR3 comprises 12 residues. Only the CDR3 part of the read is kept: 36 bases, read in frame from the first base. Between the V and J ends, shortened by 4 bases and 4 bases respectively, the junction contains 10 bases. CDR1 SQVTM and CDR2 ANQGSEA were looked up in the germline V gene. This entry is derived from a study of early T cells in non-severe SARS-CoV-2 infection (dated by TCRdb to about 2021). At the level of the whole study: Bulk RNA from unsorted whole blood was used for TCR sequencing, so alpha and beta chains could not be paired.

Broad study findings and their caveats: VDJdb matching was skewed toward anti-spike CD8 responses and likely underestimated virus-specific expansions, missing private and CD4 specificities.

Set within a cohort of healthcare workers in London, UK, this nested case-control study involved weekly PCR testing of nasopharyngeal swabs along with blood sampling. Healthcare workers were recruited between 23 and 31 March 2020, during the week of the UK lockdown, and were followed weekly for up to roughly 15 weeks. The method behind the library was 5' RACE. Sequencer: NextSeq 500. The TCR library protocol attached unique molecular identifiers to individual cDNA molecules to correct for sequencing error and PCR bias. Sequencing covered both TCR alpha and beta chains, and within each sample the abundances of alpha and beta sequences were tightly co-correlated. Per the source publication's procedure: Decombinator V4 was used to annotate TCR sequences for V gene, J gene and CDR3. TCRs were defined as expanded if a significant change between any two time points was detected under a Poisson model with p below 0.0001. TCR abundances were normalised to the total number of TCRs sequenced in each sample and reported as counts per million. MAIT TCRs were defined by TRAV1-2 paired with TRAJ12, TRAJ20 or TRAJ33, and iNKT TCRs by TRAV10 paired with TRAJ18. VDJdb, accessed 1 November 2021, was searched for CMV, EBV and SARS-CoV-2 annotated TCRs, with TCRs annotated for multiple antigens excluded. Using fastp trimming at Q25 and MiXCR clonotype assembly, TCRdb reanalyzed the public sequencing data and kept in-frame beta chains. Identical CDR3 protein sequences are pooled into one entry, listed with their most common genes and DNA. What appears here as the V and J calls and clone size reflects TCRdb's work, not the paper's. The sample table contains tens of thousands of distinct CDR3 sequences; only one count was recorded for about 8% of them. The top ten clonotypes cover over 9.5% of the sample.

The sequenced sample was whole blood, obtained at baseline. The chain employs TRBV29-1 and TRBJ2-5; the D gene is possibly TRBD1, with 7 bases matching. The sequence came from an adult who was a healthcare worker with PCR-confirmed SARS-CoV-2 infection or an uninfected control (not recorded which). The CDR3 here reads CSVGRGRETQYF. At the DNA level, the sequence is TGCAGCGTTGGGAGGGGGCGAGAGACCCAGTACTTC. Supplemented by the reference TRBV29-1 and TRBJ2-5 proteins around the CDR3, the complete variable domain is SAVISQKPSRDICQRGTSLTIQCQVDSQVTMMFWYRQQPGQSLTLIATANQGSEATYESGFVIDKFPISRPNLTFSTLTVSNMSPEDSSIYLCSVGRGRETQYFGPGTRLLVL.